Below, 32 T cell receptor beta chains from the same sample are listed, as sequenced in a study of shared clonotypes between healthy human individuals. Assay: immunoSEQ multiplex PCR; the TCRdb copy retains only in-frame clones and omits some. The data show about 700,000 clones, with under 95% seen just once and approximately 24% held by the top ten. Naive CD8 cells lacked CD45RO and underwent positive selection for CCR7, leaving out terminally differentiated effector memory CD45RA+ cells. The source material was naive CD8+ T cells sorted from blood. The receptors stem from a man aged 25-45 years in good health.

The chain recombines TRBV27 with TRBJ1-2; no firm D call. The V gene lost 2 bases and the J gene lost 4 bases, with 11 bases spanning the gap. This CDR3 is 14 amino acids long. Germline CDR1 reads MNHEY; CDR2 reads SMNVEV (reference sequence). CDR3 region: CASSLRRIGYGYTF. For the CDR3, the DNA is TGTGCCAGCAGTTTAAGACGGATAGGCTATGGCTACACCTTC.

CDR3 in amino acids: CASSQGALLSDTQYF. Written as DNA, the CDR3 is TGTGCCAGCAGCCAAGGCGCTCTCCTGTCAGATACGCAGTATTTT. The gene calls are TRBV14 and TRBJ2-3; D is undetermined. Trimming took off 1 base at V and 4 bases at J, with 12 bases between the two ends. Germline V gene lookup returns CDR1 SGHDN and CDR2 FVKESK. The CDR3 runs to 15 residues.

The rearrangement links TRBV4-1 to TRBJ2-1; D gene unclear. This CDR3 is built from 14 residues. V dropped 0 bases and J dropped 4 bases, with 7 bases sitting between them. Germline V gives CDR1 MGHRA, CDR2 YSYEKL. CDR3 protein: CASSQDSPYNEQFF. The CDR3 nucleotides read TGCGCCAGCAGCCAAGATTCCCCTTACAATGAGCAGTTCTTC.

V is TRBV11-2 and J is TRBJ2-7; 10 nucleotides agree with TRBD1. CDR1 SGHAT and CDR2 FQNNGV come from the germline V gene. There are 15 residues in the CDR3. V was pared by 4 bases and J by 2 bases, with 5 bases of the junction left unmatched. The CDR3 loop reads CASSWGGQGTYEQYF. For the CDR3, the DNA is TGTGCCAGCAGCTGGGGGGGACAGGGGACCTACGAGCAGTACTTC. Full variable domain (missing parts from reference TRBV11-2 and TRBJ2-7): EAGVAQSPRYKIIEKRQSVAFWCNPISGHATLYWYQQILGQGPKLLIQFQNNGVVDDSQLPKDRFSAERLKGVDSTLKIQPAKLEDSAVYLCASSWGGQGTYEQYFGPGTRLTVT.

This clone has only one observation. The genes are TRBV29-1 and TRBJ2-7; the D gene could be TRBD1 or TRBD2 (6 bases each). The CDR3 has 16 residues. The germline V gene encodes CDR1 SQVTM and CDR2 ANQGSEA. Trimming left V 4 bases short and J 3 bases short, with 22 bases between. The CDR3 loop is CSVAGGIRTEDYEQYF. The CDR3 DNA reads as TGCAGCGTTGCTGGGGGGATTAGGACAGAAGACTACGAGCAGTACTTC.

The V call is TRBV10-3, the J call TRBJ2-3; 9 positions match TRBD1. This CDR3 is 18 amino acids long. Losses at the gene ends were 0 bases for V and 2 bases for J; bases not matched to a gene: 9. Germline V CDR1 and CDR2: ENHRY, SYGVKD. CDR3: CAISESLRTGEITDTQYF. In DNA, the CDR3 is TGTGCCATCAGTGAGTCGCTCCGGACAGGGGAAATCACAGATACGCAGTATTTT.

The chain joins TRBV9 to TRBJ1-1; TRBD1 is a possible D gene (6 bases). The CDR3 has 16 amino acids. Trimming took 0 bases from V and 0 from J, leaving 12 bases between them. Germline V gene sequence: CDR1 SGDLS, CDR2 YYNGEE. This CDR3 reads CASSVGGAEMNTEAFF. The CDR3 DNA reads TGTGCCAGCAGCGTAGGGGGGGCAGAGATGAACACTGAAGCTTTCTTT.

The table lists this clone with a count of one. The chain combines TRBV4-3 with TRBJ1-2; D not certain. From germline, CDR1 is LGHNA and CDR2 YSLEER. Trimming removed 1 base from V and 2 bases from J, with 11 bases in between. The CDR3 is 15 residues long. CDR3 coding DNA: TGCGCCAGCAGCCAAGCGTGGGTTGGGAACTATGGCTACACCTTC. Its protein is CASSQAWVGNYGYTF.

The CDR3 loop is CSVESSGSNYGYTF. The CDR3 nucleotides read TGCAGCGTTGAATCGTCGGGCAGTAACTATGGCTACACCTTC. This sequence joins TRBV29-1 and TRBJ1-2; the D is unclear. The CDR3 spans 14 residues. Germline CDR1 and CDR2: SQVTM and ANQGSEA. Trimming shortened V by 2 bases and J by 1 base, and 11 bases separated the two germline ends.

The chain combines TRBV4-1 with TRBJ2-7; 9 bases are shared with TRBD1. The junction had 9 bases not matched to a gene; V was cut back by 6 bases and J by 3 bases. The CDR3 totals 15 residues. CDR1 is MGHRA and CDR2 is YSYEKL in the germline V gene. The CDR3 sequence: CASRPQGTGIYEQYF. The CDR3 coding sequence is TGCGCCAGCAGGCCTCAGGGGACAGGGATCTACGAGCAGTACTTC.

The V call is TRBV11-2, the J call TRBJ1-1, with D unresolved. CDR1 and CDR2 from the germline V gene are SGHAT and FQNNGV. This CDR3 is built from 20 residues. V was clipped by 0 bases and J by 4 bases, with 27 bases between them. CDR3 amino acids: CASSLDEDTPADSVGTEAFF. The DNA of the CDR3 is TGTGCCAGCAGCTTAGACGAAGACACCCCGGCAGATTCGGTAGGCACTGAAGCTTTCTTT.

The chain is built from TRBV27 and TRBJ2-7; D might be TRBD1 (6 bases). The CDR3 loop spans 13 amino acids. Germline CDR1 and CDR2: MNHEY and SMNVEV (reference sequence). The V end lost 6 bases, the J end lost 5 bases, and 14 bases lay between the germline ends. Written as DNA, the CDR3 is TGTGCCAGCAGGAGAACAGGGCTCAACGAGCAGTACTTC. This gives the protein CASRRTGLNEQYF.

CDR3 in DNA: TGTGCCAGCGGGACAGGGGGAATGGGGGAAAAACTGTTTTTT. It encodes CASGTGGMGEKLFF. The chain combines TRBV5-5 with TRBJ1-4; 11 nucleotides line up with TRBD1. Germline lookup yields CDR1 SGHKS and CDR2 YYEKEE (reference sequence). The V and J ends lost 7 bases and 8 bases, in that order; junction bases with no gene match: 7. The CDR3 has 14 residues.

This sequence joins TRBV5-4 and TRBJ2-1; 11 bases fit TRBD2. Germline CDR1 is SGHNT and CDR2 is YYREEE (reference sequence). This CDR3 comprises 14 residues. Losses at the gene ends were 5 bases for V and 7 bases for J; bases not matched to a gene: 5. The CDR3 loop reads CASSYWTSGNEQFF. The DNA of the CDR3 is TGTGCCAGCAGTTATTGGACTAGCGGGAATGAGCAGTTCTTC.

The genes are TRBV7-2 and TRBJ2-1; TRBD1 agrees at 9 bases. Per germline, CDR1 SGHTA and CDR2 FQGNSA. The CDR3 runs 15 residues. Trimming took 5 bases from V and 5 from J; bases not matched to a gene: 7. CDR3 bases: TGTGCCAGCAGCCCGAGAGGACAGGGGCACAATGAGCAGTTCTTC. Translating gives CASSPRGQGHNEQFF.

The rearrangement links TRBV7-8 to TRBJ2-7, with D perhaps given as TRBD1 or TRBD2 (6 bases each). The CDR3 covers 15 residues. The V end lost 0 bases, the J end lost 6 bases, and 15 bases lay between the germline ends. Germline-derived CDR1 and CDR2 are SGHVS and FQNEAQ. CDR3 sequence reads: CASSLARGLGGEQYF. The CDR3 DNA reads as TGTGCCAGCAGCTTAGCCCGGGGGCTAGGAGGCGAGCAGTACTTC. Filled out from reference TRBV7-8 and TRBJ2-7, the complete variable domain reads GAGVSQSPRYKVAKRGQDVALRCDPISGHVSLFWYQQALGQGPEFLTYFQNEAQLDKSGLPSDRFFAERPEGSVSTLKIQRTQQEDSAVYLCASSLARGLGGEQYFGPGTRLTVT.

The V call is TRBV2, the J call TRBJ2-7; D is perhaps TRBD2 (5 bases). This CDR3 has 14 amino acids. Germline CDR1 SNHLY, CDR2 FYNNEI. Trimming pared 0 bases from V and 0 bases from J, leaving 6 bases between. This chain's CDR3 is CASSEAGSSYEQYF. The CDR3 bases are TGTGCCAGCAGTGAAGCGGGGAGCTCCTACGAGCAGTACTTC.

The V and J genes are TRBV7-9 and TRBJ2-1, with TRBD2 matching over 13 bases. The CDR3 spans 17 residues. Trimming took 2 bases from V and 3 from J; bases not matched to a gene: 4. The germline CDR1 and CDR2 sequences are SEHNR and FQNEAQ (reference sequence). CDR3: CASSLPRTSGSYNEQFF. The CDR3 region has the DNA TGTGCCAGCAGCTTACCTAGGACTAGCGGGAGCTACAATGAGCAGTTCTTC. The full variable domain, with the rest looked up from reference TRBV7-9 and TRBJ2-1, is DTGVSQNPRHKITKRGQNVTFRCDPISEHNRLYWYRQTLGQGPEFLTYFQNEAQLEKSRLLSDRFSAERPKGSFSTLEIQRTEQGDSAMYLCASSLPRTSGSYNEQFFGPGTRLTVL.

This chain links TRBV9 with TRBJ2-1; 14 nucleotides line up with TRBD2. The CDR3 covers 17 residues. Unmatched junction bases numbered 10, after V lost 3 bases and J lost 8 bases. Germline CDR1 is SGDLS and CDR2 is YYNGEE. The chain's CDR3 is CASSGRGTSGSVYEQFF. CDR3 in DNA: TGTGCCAGCAGCGGCCGGGGGACTAGCGGGAGTGTCTATGAGCAGTTCTTC. The full variable domain, its missing parts supplied by reference TRBV9 and TRBJ2-1, is DSGVTQTPKHLITATGQRVTLRCSPRSGDLSVYWYQQSLDQGLQFLIQYYNGEERAKGNILERFSAQQFPDLHSELNLSSLELGDSALYFCASSGRGTSGSVYEQFFGPGTRLTVL.

The chain combines TRBV5-4 with TRBJ2-1; TRBD2 matches 13 bases. Germline V gene sequence: CDR1 SGHNT, CDR2 YYREEE (reference sequence). CDR3 length equals 15 residues. Trimming took 5 bases from V and 7 from J; bases not matched to a gene: 6. The CDR3 sequence: CASSWGTSGTNEQFF. Here the CDR3 DNA reads TGTGCCAGCAGTTGGGGGACTAGCGGGACAAATGAGCAGTTCTTC.

V gene TRBV5-4 combines with J gene TRBJ1-5, with no clear D. Germline V gene lookup returns CDR1 SGHNT and CDR2 YYREEE (reference sequence). This CDR3 region has 13 residues. The V end was cut by 0 bases, the J end by 8 bases, with 9 bases between. The CDR3 DNA reads as TGTGCCAGCAGCTTGGGGACGATGGAGCCCCAGCATTTT. Its translation is CASSLGTMEPQHF.

The rearrangement uses TRBV11-2 and TRBJ1-1; TRBD1 agrees at 9 bases. Germline V gene sequence: CDR1 SGHAT, CDR2 FQNNGV. The CDR3 has 17 amino acids. After removal of 0 bases from V and 0 bases from J, the junction contained 5 bases not matched to a gene. The CDR3 bases are TGTGCCAGCAGCTTAGATTTCGGACAGGGGATGAACACTGAAGCTTTCTTT. This gives the protein CASSLDFGQGMNTEAFF.

The V gene is TRBV6-1, the J gene TRBJ2-7, with D perhaps matching TRBD1 (5 bases). This CDR3 has 16 residues. V shed 4 bases and J shed 3 bases, with 19 bases lying between them. The germline V gene encodes CDR1 MNHNS and CDR2 SASEGT. The CDR3 protein is CASSGLPDSFRYEQYF. Written as DNA, the CDR3 is TGTGCCAGCAGTGGCCTCCCTGACAGTTTTCGCTACGAGCAGTACTTC.

J is TRBJ2-7 and V is TRBV5-1; the D call may be TRBD1 or TRBD2 (5 bases each). The CDR3 contains 15 residues. V shed 4 bases and J shed 5 bases, with 19 bases lying between them. The V gene's germline CDR1 is SGHRS and CDR2 YFSETQ. This CDR3 is CASSPRSQRGDEQYF. Here the CDR3 DNA reads TGCGCCAGCAGCCCTCGATCACAACGAGGGGACGAGCAGTACTTC.

Here the CDR3 reads CASSLVGLEQYF. DNA for the CDR3: TGTGCCAGCAGCTTAGTGGGGCTCGAGCAGTACTTC. The chain joins TRBV7-2 to TRBJ2-7; possible D gene TRBD1, 5 bases. V was trimmed by 1 base and J by 6 bases, leaving 7 bases between them. Germline CDR1 is SGHTA and CDR2 is FQGNSA. This CDR3 has 12 amino acids.

This chain joins TRBV29-1 and TRBJ2-7; no firm D call. The CDR3 runs 13 residues. The V end lost 0 bases, the J end lost 2 bases, and 8 bases lay between the germline ends. CDR1 is SQVTM and CDR2 is ANQGSEA in the germline V gene. The CDR3, as DNA: TGCAGCGTTGAAGACTCGCAAGCCTACGAGCAGTACTTC. This translates into CSVEDSQAYEQYF.

This chain connects TRBV19 to TRBJ1-2; no clear D. Germline V CDR1 and CDR2: LNHDA, SQIVND (reference sequence). The CDR3 loop spans 13 amino acids. Trimming took 9 bases from V and 7 from J, leaving 18 bases between them. The CDR3 reads CASSDFPMRGYTF. The CDR3 DNA reads TGTGCCAGCTCGGACTTTCCTATGCGTGGCTACACCTTC.

The chain employs TRBV29-1 and TRBJ2-1; possibly TRBD1 or TRBD2 for D (6 bases each). Trimming cost V 3 bases and J 9 bases, with 12 bases left between them. This CDR3 is 12 amino acids long. Per the germline V gene, CDR1 is SQVTM and CDR2 is ANQGSEA. The CDR3 sequence: CSVETGAVEQFF. CDR3 DNA sequence: TGCAGCGTTGAGACGGGGGCGGTTGAGCAGTTCTTC.

This clone was picked up many times. The V gene is TRBV5-6, the J gene TRBJ2-7, with D unresolved. Germline V gene lookup returns CDR1 SGHDT and CDR2 YYEEEE. The length of the CDR3 is 11 residues. V gave up 3 bases and J gave up 3 bases, with 4 bases separating them. CDR3 DNA: TGTGCCAGCAGCTCGGGCTACGAGCAGTACTTC. Protein product: CASSSGYEQYF.

J is TRBJ2-3 and V is TRBV7-2, with 7 bases identical to TRBD2. CDR1 is SGHTA and CDR2 is FQGNSA in the germline V gene. This CDR3 is 16 amino acids long. The ends lost 2 bases at V and 6 bases at J; junction bases unmatched: 11. CDR3 sequence (DNA): TGTGCCAGCAGCTTACTGTCCAGCGGGGTATATGATACGCAGTATTTT. Encoded protein: CASSLLSSGVYDTQYF.

The rearrangement joins TRBV27 to TRBJ2-7; D may match TRBD1 or TRBD2 (5 bases each). V dropped 5 bases and J dropped 9 bases, with 17 bases sitting between them. This CDR3 has 13 residues. The V gene's germline CDR1 is MNHEY and CDR2 SMNVEV (reference sequence). CDR3 loop: CASSRSRGHLQYF. CDR3 nucleotide sequence: TGTGCCAGCAGTCGAAGCCGGGGCCACTTGCAGTACTTC.

The chain carries TRBV27 and TRBJ2-7; 9 nucleotides match TRBD1. Per the germline V gene, CDR1 is MNHEY and CDR2 is SMNVEV (reference sequence). The CDR3 length is 14 residues. Trimming cost V 5 bases and J 8 bases; bases outside gene matches: 10. The CDR3 protein is CASSAAGQGLKQYF. CDR3 nucleotide sequence: TGTGCCAGCAGTGCGGCGGGACAGGGCTTGAAGCAGTACTTC.